This T cell receptor (beta chain) emerged from a study of T cell responses to AZD1222 COVID-19 vaccine. Concerning this clone itself: Its antigen is as yet unknown.

Notes on the study in general: The peak T cell response came first, and repertoires were sampled only after it. Donor demographics were predominantly white British with a female majority; clonal diversity may be underestimated. Among vaccine-associated CD4 TCRs, coverage spanned spike, with dominance at 160-218 and 743-854.

TCRdb keeps only in-frame clones here, not all; method: immunoSEQ multiplex PCR. The sample yields approximately 150,000 clones, 90% to 95% seen once. The CDR3 length is 13 residues. Trimming pared 5 bases from V and 11 bases from J, leaving 17 bases between. This material consisted of peripheral blood, taken on day 0 of AZD1222 vaccination. The genes are TRBV12-3 or TRBV12-4 and TRBJ2-3; TRBD1 or TRBD2 may be the D gene (5 bases each). The TCR was taken from an adult in good health. CDR3 coding DNA: TGTGCCAGCAGTGGGACGAACGATATGGGGCAGTATTTT. Its translation is CASSGTNDMGQYF.